This TCR beta chain was captured by sequencing in a study of blood T cell repertoires in COVID-19. In the source study's methods: Reference gene primer amplification yielded estimated nucleated cell counts. Sequencing used immunoSEQ multiplex PCR; TCRdb keeps in-frame clones, though not all of them. The V and J calls and clone size come from that table; D and trimming were worked out from the DNA. The data contain about 210,000 clones, approximately 90% of them singletons. The CDR3 extends over 11 amino acids. V lost 5 bases, J lost 7 bases, and 11 bases lay in between. Germline CDR1 GTSNPN, CDR2 SVGIG (reference sequence). Individuals drawn from 24 US areas were roughly 18 to 89 years old.

The source of this sequence is a woman in her 40s with acute COVID-19. J is TRBJ1-2 and V is TRBV30, with D possibly being TRBD1 (6 bases). The sequencing input was PBMCs or T cells enriched from blood (not recorded which). DNA for the CDR3: TGTGCCTGGTCACAGGGAACTGGCTACACCTTC. It yields the protein CAWSQGTGYTF.